The clone carrying this T cell receptor (beta chain) has only a few counts. Sequencing targeted expressed TCRB transcripts, as all isolated RNA had been reverse transcribed. The data were produced by immunoSEQ multiplex PCR, yet TCRdb's version contains in-frame clones alone and is incomplete. The sample contains about 150,000 clones, about 10% of which appear only once. Trimming took 5 bases from V and 5 from J; bases not matched to a gene: 6. CDR3 length: 14 amino acids. In germline, CDR1 is SEHNR, CDR2 FQNEAQ (reference sequence). This sample was included in a study of beta chain features in type 1 diabetes. Whole-study context: Analysis included around 100 million sorted cells drawn from all samples.

V gene TRBV7-9 combines with J gene TRBJ2-3; 8 bases match TRBD1. The sample consisted of naive CD4+ T cells from blood. The receptor was isolated from a man aged 18 to 30 in good health. The CDR3 spells CASSAGQEGDTQYF. CDR3 sequence (DNA): TGTGCCAGCAGCGCGGGACAGGAGGGAGATACGCAGTATTTT. The variable domain in full, with the rest retrieved from reference TRBV7-9 and TRBJ2-3, is DTGVSQNPRHKITKRGQNVTFRCDPISEHNRLYWYRQTLGQGPEFLTYFQNEAQLEKSRLLSDRFSAERPKGSFSTLEIQRTEQGDSAMYLCASSAGQEGDTQYFGPGTRLTVL.